This T cell receptor (beta chain) was sequenced for a study of blood T cell repertoires in COVID-19. For the study at large: The study drew acute and convalescent COVID-19 samples from the United States, Italy and Spain.

This clone was seen just once. Measured with immunoSEQ multiplex PCR; TCRdb has only the in-frame clones, and not every one. Of some 240,000 clones listed, around 83% were seen once; the top ten hold more than 8%. The CDR3 has 12 amino acids. V dropped 5 bases and J dropped 3; count of bases not matched to a gene: 3. Germline assignment: CDR1 SQVTM and CDR2 ANQGSEA. The chain has TRBV29-1 and TRBJ1-2, with 7 nucleotides matching TRBD1. Sequenced material: peripheral blood. The receptor's source is a woman of 80 years or more with acute or convalescent COVID-19. The CDR3 sequence is CSVWTGDYGYTF. The CDR3 DNA is TGCAGCGTTTGGACAGGTGACTATGGCTACACCTTC.